Included here is one TCR beta chain sequence, with context. The antigen is not known. Cohort: HPV-negative, locally advanced oral cavity squamous cell carcinoma patients. The sample originates from a study of neoadjuvant anti-PD-1 for oral cavity cancer. On the study more broadly: Around day 43, patients without progression received a fourth nivolumab dose before surgery. Findings and caveats of the study: Post-nivolumab, blood T cell clonality was significantly elevated in non-responders.

V was pared by 2 bases and J by 0 bases, with 9 bases between. CDR3 length: 15 residues. CDR1 SGDLS and CDR2 YYNGEE come from the germline V gene. Here immunoSEQ multiplex PCR was the method, and the copy in TCRdb shows in-frame clones only, minus some. Seen here are some 6,900 clones, roughly four fifths observed once, and the top ten hold over 3%. The chain recombines TRBV9 with TRBJ1-3, with D tentatively TRBD1 (5 bases). The clonotype originates from a person aged 40-85 years with oral cavity squamous cell carcinoma. The starting material was PBMCs, obtained before nivolumab (anti-PD-1) treatment. The CDR3 protein is CASSVGRRSGNTIYF. CDR3 sequence (DNA): TGTGCCAGCAGCGTGGGACGTCGCTCTGGAAACACCATATATTTT.